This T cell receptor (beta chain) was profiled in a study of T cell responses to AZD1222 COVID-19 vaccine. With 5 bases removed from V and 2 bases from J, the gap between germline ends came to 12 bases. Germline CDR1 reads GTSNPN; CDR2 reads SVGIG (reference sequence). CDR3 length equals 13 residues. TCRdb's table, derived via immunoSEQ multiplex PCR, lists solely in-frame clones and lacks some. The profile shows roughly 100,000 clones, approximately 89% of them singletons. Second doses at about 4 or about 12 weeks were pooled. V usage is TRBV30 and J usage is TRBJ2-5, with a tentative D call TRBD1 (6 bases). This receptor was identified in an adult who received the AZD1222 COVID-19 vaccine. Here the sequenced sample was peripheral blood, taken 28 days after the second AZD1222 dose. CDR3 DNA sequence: TGTGCCTGGGGTGGGGGCGCACAAGAGACCCAGTACTTC. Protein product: CAWGGGAQETQYF.